This T cell receptor beta chain was sequenced during a study of T-cell reconstitution after alpha-beta-depleted transplantation in children. The V end was cut by 2 bases, the J end by 10 bases, with 15 bases between. From germline, CDR1 is SGHTA and CDR2 FQGNSA. CDR3 length: 15 residues. Unique molecular identifiers were used to barcode this TCRbeta library. TCRdb ran MiXCR on the PCR reads and lists one entry per CDR3 protein. The top ten hold around 3.1% of the sample, which has more than 150,000 distinct CDR3 sequences, approximately 7% seen once. This clonotype was seen only a few times. The specimen comprised PBMCs from the stem cell graft donor, sampled from the stem cell graft. This sequence was found in a human donor who donated a stem cell graft to a child with Wiskott-Aldrich syndrome. V is TRBV7-2 and J is TRBJ1-6, with D perhaps matching TRBD1 (5 bases). The CDR3, as DNA: TGTGCCAGCAGCTTAATAGGGCAGGGTTACTCACCCCTCCACTTT. Protein sequence: CASSLIGQGYSPLHF.